This record looks at one T cell receptor (beta chain) sequence and its context. Its matching antigen is unknown. The source of the sample is a study of cytomegalovirus exposure and HLA in healthy donors. Study-level findings and limits: Later on, analysis showed that most CMV-associated TCR beta chains appeared to be HLA-restricted. Cytomegalovirus association was assigned to about 150 TCR beta chains. Presence/absence analyses treated sequencing depth as roughly uniform across donors. HLA alleles were associated with around 17,000 TCR beta sequences in a later analysis at 0.05 false discovery rate.

A multiplex PCR was run with 60 Vbeta primers and 13 Jbeta primers. Clones were sequenced by immunoSEQ multiplex PCR, and TCRdb holds only the in-frame ones, with some missing. The table lists around 120,000 clones, about 80% of them singletons. The CDR3 length is 15 residues. V gave up 3 bases and J gave up 7 bases, with 18 bases separating them. Per the germline V gene, CDR1 is SGHVS and CDR2 is FQNEAQ. This TCR was recovered from a man aged 55 to 70 in good health and CMV-seropositive. The chain joins TRBV7-8 to TRBJ1-1, with a tentative D call TRBD1 (6 bases). The specimen sequenced was PBMCs. In DNA form, the CDR3 reads TGTGCCAGCAGCTTGGGTTCGAGGGGGACCGGTGAAGCTTTCTTT. The encoded protein is CASSLGSRGTGEAFF.